Following are 13 T cell receptor beta chains from one sample sequenced in a study of identical twins. MiXCR, run by TCRdb on the 5' RACE reads, gives a single entry per CDR3 protein. Of under 250,000 distinct CDR3 sequences in the sample, about 13% are singletons; the top ten hold approximately 4%. This same sample was also part of a study on yellow fever vaccine responses in identical twins.

The sample comprised memory (CD45RO+) T cells sorted from blood. The source of these receptors is a woman under 30 in good health.

This chain links TRBV20-1 with TRBJ2-3; 8 nucleotides line up with TRBD2. The CDR3 is made up of 17 amino acids. The V gene end was trimmed by 5 bases and the J gene end by 0 bases; junction bases not matched to a gene: 13. Germline values: CDR1 DFQATT, CDR2 SNEGSKA (reference sequence). CDR3 protein: CSAGGGTGAYSTDTQYF. CDR3 nucleotide sequence: TGCAGTGCTGGCGGGGGGACCGGGGCCTATAGCACAGATACGCAGTATTTT.

This rearrangement joins TRBV15 to TRBJ2-2; TRBD1 agrees at 12 bases. The CDR3 is made up of 17 amino acids. Losses at the gene ends were 6 bases for V and 9 bases for J; bases not matched to a gene: 14. Germline assignment: CDR1 LNHNV and CDR2 YYDKDF (reference sequence). The CDR3 reads CATSPTRGGTGGRELFF. CDR3 sequence (DNA): TGTGCCACCAGTCCAACGAGGGGAGGGACAGGGGGCAGGGAGCTGTTTTTT.

V usage is TRBV9 and J usage is TRBJ2-6, with D possibly TRBD1 on 6 matching bases. With 3 bases removed from V and 0 bases from J, the gap between germline ends came to 7 bases. Per the germline V gene, CDR1 is SGDLS and CDR2 is YYNGEE. This CDR3 comprises 15 residues. CDR3 nucleotides: TGTGCCAGCAGCGCACAGGGCTCTGGGGCCAACGTCCTGACTTTC. Translated, it gives CASSAQGSGANVLTF.

Many counts were recorded for this clonotype. J is TRBJ2-7 and V is TRBV5-1; D call uncertain. The germline CDR1 and CDR2 sequences are SGHRS and YFSETQ. Trimming removed 4 bases at V and 3 bases at J, with 14 bases between. CDR3 size: 14 residues. In nucleotides, the CDR3 is TGCGCCAGCAGCCCCCTTCTGCGGAGCTACGAGCAGTACTTC. This gives the protein CASSPLLRSYEQYF.

The chain uses TRBV5-1 and TRBJ2-5, with 7 bases aligning to TRBD2. Germline V gives CDR1 SGHRS, CDR2 YFSETQ. This CDR3 has 15 amino acids. Unmatched junction bases numbered 4, after V lost 0 bases and J lost 2 bases. The CDR3 sequence: CASSLDGTTQETQYF. The CDR3 region has the DNA TGCGCCAGCAGCTTGGACGGGACTACACAAGAGACCCAGTACTTC.

This clonotype was counted ten times or more. The chain joins TRBV20-1 to TRBJ1-1, with TRBD1 identical over 9 bases. Per germline, CDR1 DFQATT and CDR2 SNEGSKA (reference sequence). There are 13 residues in the CDR3. V shed 3 bases and J 5 bases; nucleotides not matched to a gene: 4. This CDR3 reads CSARGQGGTEAFF. In nucleotides, the CDR3 is TGCAGTGCTAGGGGACAGGGAGGGACTGAAGCTTTCTTT.

At least ten counts were recorded for this clonotype. The genes are TRBV20-1 and TRBJ2-7, with TRBD1 identical over 8 bases. The ends lost 6 bases at V and 1 base at J; junction bases unmatched: 5. The CDR3 extends over 13 amino acids. Looked up from germline, CDR1 is DFQATT and CDR2 is SNEGSKA (reference sequence). In nucleotides, the CDR3 is TGCAGTGCCCCGGGACAGGCTTCCTACGAGCAGTACTTC. Amino acid sequence: CSAPGQASYEQYF.

A few counts support this clonotype. The chain joins TRBV6-2 or TRBV6-3 to TRBJ1-1; 9 bases map to TRBD1. Trimming removed 7 bases from V and 6 bases from J; junction bases left unmatched: 12. The CDR3 contains 15 residues. CDR1 is MNHEY and CDR2 is SVGEGT in the germline V gene. The CDR3: CASTHGDRGAAEAFF. The CDR3 DNA sequence: TGTGCCAGCACCCATGGCGACAGGGGGGCGGCTGAAGCTTTCTTT.

This clonotype occurred a few times. The rearrangement joins TRBV6-4 to TRBJ2-3, with 7 positions matching TRBD2. Per germline, CDR1 MRHNA and CDR2 SNTAGT. Trimming took 6 bases from V and 1 from J; bases not matched to a gene: 7. CDR3 length equals 15 residues. CDR3 DNA: TGTGCCAGCAGCAACGGTGCGGGGGGCACAGATACGCAGTATTTT. Translating it yields CASSNGAGGTDTQYF.

This clonotype was recorded many times. V and J are TRBV4-3 and TRBJ2-3, with a possible D match to TRBD2 (5 bases). CDR3 length: 18 residues. Germline V gives CDR1 LGHNA, CDR2 YSLEER. V was cut by 0 bases and J by 0 bases, with 16 bases left in between. The CDR3 region is CASSQDGSWLRSTDTQYF. The CDR3, as DNA: TGCGCCAGCAGCCAAGATGGGAGTTGGTTAAGGAGCACAGATACGCAGTATTTT.

This chain uses TRBV9 with TRBJ2-2; 7 bases agree with TRBD1. CDR3 size: 15 residues. Per the germline V gene, CDR1 is SGDLS and CDR2 is YYNGEE. The V segment lost 0 bases and the J segment 3 bases; nucleotides outside the gene matches: 2. The CDR3 sequence is CASSVATGHTGELFF. The CDR3 DNA is TGTGCCAGCAGCGTAGCGACAGGGCACACCGGGGAGCTGTTTTTT.

The chain uses TRBV7-9 and TRBJ2-7; no firm D call. CDR1 and CDR2 from the germline V gene are SEHNR and FQNEAQ (reference sequence). CDR3 length: 14 amino acids. V lost 0 bases, J lost 2 bases, and 8 bases lay in between. The CDR3 loop is CASSLASRPYEQYF. CDR3 coding DNA: TGTGCCAGCAGCTTAGCGTCCCGACCCTACGAGCAGTACTTC.

A few counts support this clonotype. V usage is TRBV6-2 or TRBV6-3 and J usage is TRBJ2-2; 8 bases map to TRBD2. Germline CDR1 is MNHEY and CDR2 is SVGEGT. The CDR3 runs 18 residues. V lost 2 bases to trimming and J lost 3 bases; unmatched junction nucleotides: 11. The DNA for the CDR3 is TGTGCCAGCAGTTACGAGTTGATAGCGGGAAGTGACACCGGGGAGCTGTTTTTT. It encodes CASSYELIAGSDTGELFF.